Listed below are T cell receptor beta chains from one sample, sequenced in a study of blood T cells in healthy people across ages. Via MiXCR, TCRdb re-called the 5' RACE reads, giving one row per CDR3 protein. The table lists about 1.1 million distinct CDR3 sequences, about two fifths of them singletons. The sequenced sample consisted of blood. The source of these receptors is a man between 18 and 29 years old in good health. The CDR3 runs from the conserved cysteine through the conserved F or W. A D gene is named only where the DNA matches it firmly. Rows may omit the clone size; those that give it use once, few, many or a size class.

size | J | D | V | CDR3 | DNA
few | TRBJ2-7 | TRBD1 | TRBV6-2/TRBV6-3 | CASSPGTGGFSYEQYF | TGTGCCAGCAGTCCCGGGACAGGGGGCTTCTCCTACGAGCAGTACTTC
- | TRBJ1-2 | - | TRBV13 | CASSLGQQFIYGYTF | TGTGCCAGCAGCTTAGGACAGCAATTTATCTATGGCTACACCTTC
- | TRBJ1-2 | - | TRBV6-2/TRBV6-3 | CASSYSNGYTF | TGTGCCAGCAGTTACTCGAATGGCTACACCTTC
- | TRBJ1-2 | - | TRBV5-1 | CASSQSTDGYTF | TGCGCCAGCAGCCAAAGCACAGATGGCTACACCTTC
- | TRBJ2-2 | - | TRBV7-8 | CTSSFRGGTKHTGGLFF | TGTACCAGCAGCTTTAGGGGGGGGACCAAACACACCGGGGGGCTGTTTTTT
- | TRBJ2-1 | TRBD2 | TRBV19 | CASRETSGGSYNEQFF | TGTGCCAGTAGGGAGACTAGCGGGGGGTCCTACAATGAGCAGTTCTTC
once | TRBJ2-7 | TRBD1 | TRBV6-2/TRBV6-3 | CASSYRPGQGTYNEQYF | TGTGCCAGCAGTTACCGACCGGGACAGGGGACCTACAATGAGCAGTACTTC
- | TRBJ2-3 | - | TRBV6-5 | CVSSYIRGQDTQYF | TGTGTCAGCAGTTATATTCGGGGGCAAGATACGCAGTATTTT
few | TRBJ2-5 | - | TRBV27 | CASSLIKGETQYF | TGTGCCAGCAGTTTGATAAAGGGCGAGACCCAGTACTTC
- | TRBJ2-2 | TRBD1 | TRBV27 | CASSTMAVAARGRSGELFF | TGTGCCAGCTCCACTATGGCCGTTGCGGCCAGGGGGCGTTCCGGGGAGCTGTTTTTT
- | TRBJ1-2 | TRBD1 | TRBV2 | CASKRQGEGYGYTF | TGTGCCAGCAAGCGACAGGGAGAAGGGTATGGCTACACCTTC
- | TRBJ2-5 | TRBD2 | TRBV6-1 | CASSEVGLVQETQYF | TGTGCCAGCAGTGAAGTAGGACTAGTGCAAGAGACCCAGTACTTC